Following are 9 T cell receptor beta chains from one sample sequenced in a study of blood T cell repertoires in COVID-19. The assay was immunoSEQ multiplex PCR, and TCRdb's table has in-frame clones only and misses some. The repertoire holds roughly 100,000 clones, with over 85% as singletons. The source material was peripheral blood. The source of these receptors is a woman aged 45-60 years with COVID-19, enrolled during active disease.

The J gene is TRBJ1-5, the V gene TRBV6-5; tentative D call: TRBD1 (6 bases). The CDR3 is made up of 13 amino acids. Germline V gene lookup returns CDR1 MNHEY and CDR2 SVGAGI. The V end was cut by 7 bases, the J end by 3 bases, with 10 bases between. This CDR3 reads CASTGVSNQPQHF. The DNA for the CDR3 is TGTGCCAGCACAGGGGTTTCCAATCAGCCCCAGCATTTT.

This clone was detected once. This sequence joins TRBV19 and TRBJ1-1, with D possibly TRBD1 on 5 matching bases. Germline assignment: CDR1 LNHDA and CDR2 SQIVND (reference sequence). V lost 2 bases to trimming and J lost 0 bases, with 16 bases between them. This CDR3 has 17 residues. As DNA, the CDR3 is TGTGCCAGTAGTATAAATCCTTCAGGGAACATGAACACTGAAGCTTTCTTT. Translated: CASSINPSGNMNTEAFF.

V gene TRBV12-5 combines with J gene TRBJ1-2; a possible D gene is TRBD1 (5 bases). Trimming took 7 bases from V and 4 from J, leaving 16 bases between them. This CDR3 has 14 amino acids. Germline CDR1 is LGHNT and CDR2 is FRNRAP. CDR3 bases: TGTGCTAGTGCTGGTCGGGACTCAATCTATGGCTACACCTTC. Translated: CASAGRDSIYGYTF. The full variable domain, with the rest looked up from reference TRBV12-5 and TRBJ1-2, is DARVTQTPRHKVTEMGQEVTMRCQPILGHNTVFWYRQTMMQGLELLAYFRNRAPLDDSGMPKDRFSAEMPDATLATLKIQPSEPRDSAVYFCASAGRDSIYGYTFGSGTRLTVV.

This clone was seen only once. The J gene is TRBJ2-1, the V gene TRBV6-2 or TRBV6-3; the match to TRBD2 covers 9 bases. The CDR3 has 16 residues. Losses at the gene ends were 5 bases for V and 8 bases for J; bases not matched to a gene: 13. Per the germline V gene, CDR1 is MNHEY and CDR2 is SVGEGT. CDR3 coding DNA: TGTGCCAGCAGTCCACGCCCAATGACTAGCGGCTATGAGCAGTTCTTC. It specifies CASSPRPMTSGYEQFF.

The V gene is TRBV19, the J gene TRBJ1-5; D gene uncertain. The ends were cut back, 6 bases at V and 1 base at J, with 10 bases in the middle. This CDR3 has 14 amino acids. Germline CDR1 LNHDA, CDR2 SQIVND (reference sequence). CDR3: CASRRGTSNQPQHF. CDR3 nucleotide sequence: TGTGCCAGTAGGCGGGGTACGAGCAATCAGCCCCAGCATTTT.

The V and J genes are TRBV6-2 or TRBV6-3 and TRBJ1-5; a weak D match, TRBD1 (6 bases). CDR1 is MNHEY and CDR2 is SVGEGT in the germline V gene. This CDR3 region has 14 residues. V dropped 6 bases and J dropped 9 bases, with 18 bases sitting between them. The CDR3 sequence is CASSLDRSVRPQHF. DNA for the CDR3: TGTGCCAGCAGCCTAGACAGGTCCGTGAGGCCCCAGCATTTT.

The V and J genes are TRBV18 and TRBJ2-5, with D perhaps matching TRBD1 (5 bases). This CDR3 spans 14 amino acids. Germline-derived CDR1 and CDR2 are KGHSH and LQKENI. Trimming shortened V by 2 bases and J by 3 bases, and 10 bases separated the two germline ends. Here the CDR3 reads CASSPVAGKETQYF. In DNA form, the CDR3 reads TGTGCCAGCTCACCAGTCGCAGGGAAAGAGACCCAGTACTTC.

This chain uses TRBV19 with TRBJ2-2, with D possibly TRBD1 on 6 matching bases. The CDR3 loop spans 16 amino acids. V lost 1 base, J lost 6 bases, and 15 bases lay in between. CDR1 and CDR2 (germline): LNHDA, SQIVND (reference sequence). The CDR3 sequence is CASSIVGASSSGELFF. The CDR3 nucleotides are TGTGCCAGTAGTATAGTGGGGGCCAGTTCATCCGGGGAGCTGTTTTTT.

The V call is TRBV12-2, the J call TRBJ2-5; the DNA was not compared with TRBD1, the D call given in the table. TRBV12-2 is flagged as a pseudogene. The CDR3 spans 15 residues. The CDR3 region has the DNA TGTGCAAGTCGCCCGCCCAGGGGGCTTGGAGAGACCCAGTACTTC. Translated: CASRPPRGLGETQYF.